This entry lists 2 T cell receptor beta chains sequenced from one sample in a study of blood T cell repertoires in COVID-19. Measured with immunoSEQ multiplex PCR; TCRdb has only the in-frame clones, and not every one. The repertoire holds under 250,000 clones, with around 90% as singletons. Sample: peripheral blood. The receptors were gathered from a man aged 25 to 40 with COVID-19, enrolled during active disease.

The chain employs TRBV30 and TRBJ1-2, with 7 bases aligning to TRBD1. Germline V gene sequence: CDR1 GTSNPN, CDR2 SVGIG (reference sequence). The V gene end was trimmed by 1 base and the J gene end by 5 bases; junction bases not matched to a gene: 4. The CDR3 totals 13 residues. The CDR3 loop is CAWSGQGRYGYTF. The CDR3 DNA sequence: TGTGCCTGGAGTGGACAGGGAAGATATGGCTACACCTTC. The entire variable domain, with the rest obtained from reference TRBV30 and TRBJ1-2, is as follows: SQTIHQWPATLVQPVGSPLSLECTVEGTSNPNLYWYRQAAGRGLQLLFYSVGIGQISSEVPQNLSASRPQDRQFILSSKKLLLSDSGFYLCAWSGQGRYGYTFGSGTRLTVV.

The rearrangement uses TRBV5-4 and TRBJ2-5, with 8 nucleotides matching TRBD1. Germline CDR1 reads SGHNT; CDR2 reads YYREEE (reference sequence). The CDR3 consists of 17 residues. V gave up 4 bases and J gave up 5 bases; unmatched junction bases: 16. In DNA form, the CDR3 reads TGTGCCAGCAGCCAAACTATCCTACAGGGGGTTGGGGAGACCCAGTACTTC. It codes for CASSQTILQGVGETQYF.